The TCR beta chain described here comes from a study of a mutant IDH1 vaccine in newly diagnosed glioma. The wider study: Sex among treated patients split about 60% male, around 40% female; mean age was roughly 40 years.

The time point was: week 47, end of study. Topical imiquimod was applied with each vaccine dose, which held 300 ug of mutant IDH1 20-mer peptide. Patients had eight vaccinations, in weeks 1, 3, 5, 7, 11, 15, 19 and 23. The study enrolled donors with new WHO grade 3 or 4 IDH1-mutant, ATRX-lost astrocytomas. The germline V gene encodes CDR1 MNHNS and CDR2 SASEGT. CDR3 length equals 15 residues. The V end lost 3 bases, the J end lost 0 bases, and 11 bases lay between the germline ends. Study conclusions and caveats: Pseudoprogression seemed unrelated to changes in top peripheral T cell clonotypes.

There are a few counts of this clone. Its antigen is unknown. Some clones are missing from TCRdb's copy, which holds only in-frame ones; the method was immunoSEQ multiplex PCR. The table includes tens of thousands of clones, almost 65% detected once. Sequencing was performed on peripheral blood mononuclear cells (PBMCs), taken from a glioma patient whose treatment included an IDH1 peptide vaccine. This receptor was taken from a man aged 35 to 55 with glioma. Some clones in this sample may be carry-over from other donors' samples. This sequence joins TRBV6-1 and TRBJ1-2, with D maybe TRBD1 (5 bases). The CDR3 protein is CASSERGLSNYGYTF. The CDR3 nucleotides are TGTGCCAGCAGTGAGAGGGGATTATCTAACTATGGCTACACCTTC.